Listed below are T cell receptor beta chains from one sample, sequenced in a study of blood T cells in healthy people across ages. TCRdb fed the 5' RACE reads into MiXCR, producing one record per CDR3 protein. The table lists under 700,000 distinct CDR3 sequences, around 24% of them singletons. The same specimen was also included in a second study, on T cells of mothers and their children.

The sample was blood. These receptors were obtained from a boy between 10 and 17 years old in good health. Each CDR3 is given with its conserved first and last residue. The order of the fields is CDR3 protein, V gene, CDR3 length.

CDR3aa: CASSSGTDSYEQYF; v_gene: TRBV27; len: 14
CDR3aa: CAWTWADTQYF; v_gene: TRBV30; len: 11
CDR3aa: CASSKSPPNRASYEQYF; v_gene: TRBV21-1; len: 17
CDR3aa: CSALNPGRTPMEQFF; v_gene: TRBV20-1; len: 15
CDR3aa: CASSHSGGEQFF; v_gene: TRBV5-1; len: 12
CDR3aa: CASSPTTSGPPTTDTQYF; v_gene: TRBV3-1; len: 18
CDR3aa: CASSFFAGTSNTGELFF; v_gene: TRBV7-2; len: 17
CDR3aa: CSVPGATNEKLFF; v_gene: TRBV20-1; len: 13
CDR3aa: CASSLWPPEGGSANYGYTF; v_gene: TRBV27; len: 19
CDR3aa: CASSDGNTGELFF; v_gene: TRBV6-4; len: 13
CDR3aa: CASSPGAATDTQYF; v_gene: TRBV4-3; len: 14
CDR3aa: CASSFTGDPYEQYF; v_gene: TRBV5-1; len: 14
CDR3aa: CVSNTGELFF; v_gene: TRBV7-9; len: 10
CDR3aa: CASSLVRQGSETQYF; v_gene: TRBV7-2; len: 15
CDR3aa: CASSQAAGGDEQYF; v_gene: TRBV4-3; len: 14
CDR3aa: CASSEDGRGWSPLHF; v_gene: TRBV6-1; len: 15
CDR3aa: CASSPSQHRKRVEKLFF; v_gene: TRBV7-2; len: 17
CDR3aa: CSAPLDRNNSPLHF; v_gene: TRBV20-1; len: 14
CDR3aa: CARSNEQGATNEKLFF; v_gene: TRBV2; len: 16
CDR3aa: CASRLDGNTEAFF; v_gene: TRBV6-2/TRBV6-3; len: 13
CDR3aa: CATSRQPNQPQHF; v_gene: TRBV15; len: 13
CDR3aa: CASSLYPPDEQFF; v_gene: TRBV27; len: 13
CDR3aa: CASSPNWGYEQYF; v_gene: TRBV7-8; len: 13
CDR3aa: CASSYDGGESTMKQFF; v_gene: TRBV11-1; len: 16
CDR3aa: CASSKSSGDTGELFF; v_gene: TRBV7-9; len: 15
CDR3aa: CASSRTGKDTQYF; v_gene: TRBV25-1; len: 13
CDR3aa: CASSLGLGGYTF; v_gene: TRBV13; len: 12
CDR3aa: CASNSQGGRPNTGELFF; v_gene: TRBV6-1; len: 17
CDR3aa: CASSPLGESSYNEQFF; v_gene: TRBV3-1; len: 16
CDR3aa: CSARAAGAGGYNEQFF; v_gene: TRBV20-1; len: 16
CDR3aa: CSASLAGITDTQYF; v_gene: TRBV20-1; len: 14
CDR3aa: CASNPVPSYNEQFF; v_gene: TRBV27; len: 14
CDR3aa: CASSFGQVDTEAFF; v_gene: TRBV28; len: 14
CDR3aa: CASSLEGSGGPLKNIQYF; v_gene: TRBV7-8; len: 18
CDR3aa: CASSQDVGQEYGYTF; v_gene: TRBV4-3; len: 15
CDR3aa: CASSQDWGQGTEAFF; v_gene: TRBV4-3; len: 15
CDR3aa: CASSPPVQNEQFF; v_gene: TRBV7-2; len: 13
CDR3aa: CASSLWGGTEVFF; v_gene: TRBV12-3/TRBV12-4; len: 13
CDR3aa: CATSDPIAGGPNEQFF; v_gene: TRBV24-1; len: 16
CDR3aa: CASSLSWQYEQYF; v_gene: TRBV27; len: 13
CDR3aa: CASSFSWTRPLEAYF; v_gene: TRBV5-1; len: 15
CDR3aa: CASSSPYGQGAGELFF; v_gene: TRBV11-3; len: 16
CDR3aa: CASSQRTGIGDEQYF; v_gene: TRBV5-1; len: 15
CDR3aa: CASSWRGHQNTGELFF; v_gene: TRBV28; len: 16
CDR3aa: CASSESMRGANNEQFF; v_gene: TRBV13; len: 16